Listed here is a single T cell receptor beta chain. This sample is part of a study of shared clonotypes between healthy human individuals. Terminally differentiated effector memory CD45RA+ cells were excluded by CCR7 positive selection of CD45RO-negative cells. Each subset's genomic DNA was shared equally among a number of immunoSEQ plates. Measured with immunoSEQ multiplex PCR; TCRdb has only the in-frame clones, and not every one. The sample includes some 800,000 clones, around 92% seen only once; the top ten take around 24%. The clonotype comes from a man in his thirties or forties in good health. Input material: naive CD8+ T cells sorted from blood.

DNA for the CDR3: TGTGCCAGCAGGCCCGCTAATACGGGACAGGGGTTCTACGAGCAGTACTTC. Its protein product is CASRPANTGQGFYEQYF. This chain joins TRBV11-2 and TRBJ2-7, with 10 bases fitting TRBD1. V was clipped by 6 bases and J by 3 bases; unmatched bases: 14. This CDR3 has 17 amino acids. Germline CDR1 reads SGHAT; CDR2 reads FQNNGV.